What follows is one T cell receptor beta chain and its context. Its antigen remains unknown. V gave up 6 bases and J gave up 8 bases, with 20 bases separating them. Germline V gene data show CDR1 as MNHEY and CDR2 as SVGEGT. This CDR3 comprises 15 residues. The data belong to a study of vaccination effects on CD4 cells after COVID-19. Before any sequencing was done, the ViraFEST assay used viral peptide pools to expand antigen-specific CD4+ T cells. It was after 10 days of culture that CD4+ T cells were isolated. Each vaccine recipient was nucleocapsid antibody negative and had no prior SARS-CoV-2 infection. It was with roughly 11 IU/ml IL-2 and roughly 9.2 ug/ml peptides that 2 million to 2.5 million PBMC per well were cultured. The data were produced by immunoSEQ multiplex PCR, yet TCRdb's version contains in-frame clones alone and is incomplete. The sample has 20,000 to 25,000 clones, 73% seen once.

Study findings and constraints: Healthy vaccinees' vaccine-induced clones included only 1 of 255 cross-reacting with common cold coronaviruses.

The TCR was taken from a human donor who received a COVID-19 vaccine. Material: CD4+ T cells from PBMCs cultured with HCoV-229E spike peptides, obtained before COVID-19 vaccination. The genes are TRBV6-2 or TRBV6-3 and TRBJ1-3; D is possibly TRBD1 (5 bases). CDR3 nucleotides: TGTGCCAGCAGACCTCAGGGTACCTTCGGACACACCATATATTTT. Protein: CASRPQGTFGHTIYF.